This TCR beta chain was sequenced in a study of T cell changes during pregnancy in multiple sclerosis. V gave up 8 bases and J gave up 3 bases, with 8 bases separating them. This CDR3 spans 11 amino acids. Per the germline V gene, CDR1 is SEHNR and CDR2 is FQNEAQ (reference sequence). Repertoires were generated with immunoSEQ multiplex PCR, while TCRdb's copy carries only in-frame clones and drops some. The sample includes about 46,000 clones, almost 95% seen only once; the top ten take approximately 0.4%. The material sequenced was CD4+ T cells from peripheral blood mononuclear cells, taken in the second trimester of pregnancy. The genes are TRBV7-9 and TRBJ2-7; no definite D call. This TCR was recovered from a female donor in good health, enrolled as a control in a pregnancy study. The CDR3 DNA follows: TGTGCCAGCGAGCGCAGCTACGAGCAGTACTTC. Its translation: CASERSYEQYF.